The clone carrying this TCR beta chain was observed a few times. The record originates from a study of blood T cell repertoires in COVID-19. Study details: Sites across the United States, Italy and Spain contributed samples from acute and convalescent COVID-19. PBMCs, B-cell-depleted T cells, or T cells were the source of the cDNA or gDNA that made up the material.

The CDR3 consists of 12 residues. V lost 2 bases, J lost 8 bases, and 12 bases lay in between. Germline lookup yields CDR1 GTSNPN and CDR2 SVGIG (reference sequence). Those enrolled, adults aged 18 to 89 years, came from fewer than 25 US areas. Assay used: immunoSEQ multiplex PCR; TCRdb lists only in-frame clones, some missing. The repertoire includes roughly 200,000 clones, about 82% of them detected once, and 5.6% sits in the top ten. Sequencing input: PBMCs or T cells enriched from blood (not recorded which). The V gene is TRBV30, the J gene TRBJ1-1, with D unclear. This TCR was sampled from a man aged 35-49 years with acute COVID-19. In DNA form, the CDR3 reads TGTGCCTGGAGTCCTCCGGCGGCCGAAGCTTTCTTT. It specifies CAWSPPAAEAFF.